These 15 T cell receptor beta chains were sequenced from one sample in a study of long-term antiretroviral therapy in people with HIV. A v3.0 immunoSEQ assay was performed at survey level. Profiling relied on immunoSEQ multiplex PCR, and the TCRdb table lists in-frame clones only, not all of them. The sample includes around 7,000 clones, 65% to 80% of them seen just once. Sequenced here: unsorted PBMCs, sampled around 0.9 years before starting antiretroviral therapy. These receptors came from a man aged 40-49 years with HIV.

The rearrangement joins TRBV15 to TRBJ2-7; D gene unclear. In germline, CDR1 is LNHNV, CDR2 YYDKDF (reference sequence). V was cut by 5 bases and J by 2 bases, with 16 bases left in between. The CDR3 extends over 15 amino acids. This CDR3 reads CATSPSDSFAYEQYF. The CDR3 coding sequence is TGTGCCACCAGCCCCTCAGACTCGTTTGCCTACGAGCAGTACTTC.

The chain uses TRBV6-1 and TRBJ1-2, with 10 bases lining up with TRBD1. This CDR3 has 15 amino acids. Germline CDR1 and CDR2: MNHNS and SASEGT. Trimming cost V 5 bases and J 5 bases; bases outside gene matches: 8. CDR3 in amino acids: CASSTGTGVGYGYTF. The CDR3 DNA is TGTGCCAGCAGTACTGGGACAGGGGTTGGGTATGGCTACACCTTC.

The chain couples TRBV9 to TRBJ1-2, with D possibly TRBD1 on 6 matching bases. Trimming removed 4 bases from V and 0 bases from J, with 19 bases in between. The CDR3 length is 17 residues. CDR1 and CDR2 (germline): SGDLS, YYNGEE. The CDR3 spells CASSTRDIEIANYGYTF. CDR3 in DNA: TGTGCCAGCAGCACCCGGGACATAGAGATAGCTAACTATGGCTACACCTTC.

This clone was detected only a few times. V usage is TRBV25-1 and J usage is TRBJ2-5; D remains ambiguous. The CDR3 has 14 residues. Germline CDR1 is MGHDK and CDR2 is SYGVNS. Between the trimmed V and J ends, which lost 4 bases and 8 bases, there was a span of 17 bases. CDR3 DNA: TGTGCCAGCAGTGTTGGACCCGTGAGAGGTACCCAGTACTTC. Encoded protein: CASSVGPVRGTQYF.

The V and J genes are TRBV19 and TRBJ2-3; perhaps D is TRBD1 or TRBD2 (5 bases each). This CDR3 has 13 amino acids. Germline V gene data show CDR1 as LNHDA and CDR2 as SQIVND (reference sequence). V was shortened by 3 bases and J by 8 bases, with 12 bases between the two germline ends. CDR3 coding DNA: TGTGCCAGTAGTATCGGCGACAGCGGTACGCAGTATTTT. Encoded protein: CASSIGDSGTQYF.

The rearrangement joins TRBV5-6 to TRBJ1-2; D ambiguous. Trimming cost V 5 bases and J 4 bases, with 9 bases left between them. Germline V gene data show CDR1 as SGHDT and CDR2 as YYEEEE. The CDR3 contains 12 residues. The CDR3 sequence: CASSRKTYGYTF. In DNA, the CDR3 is TGTGCCAGCAGTCGAAAGACCTATGGCTACACCTTC.

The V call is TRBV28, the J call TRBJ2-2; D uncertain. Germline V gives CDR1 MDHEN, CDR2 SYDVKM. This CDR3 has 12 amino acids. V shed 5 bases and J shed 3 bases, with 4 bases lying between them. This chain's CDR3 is CASSLYTGELFF. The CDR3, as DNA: TGTGCCAGCAGTCTCTACACCGGGGAGCTGTTTTTT.

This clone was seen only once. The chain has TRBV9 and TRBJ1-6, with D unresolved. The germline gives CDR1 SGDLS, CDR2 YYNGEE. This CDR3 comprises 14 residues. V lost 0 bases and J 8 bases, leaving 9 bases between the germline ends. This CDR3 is CASSVGQAYSPLHF. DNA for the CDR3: TGTGCCAGCAGCGTAGGGCAGGCCTATTCACCCCTCCACTTT.

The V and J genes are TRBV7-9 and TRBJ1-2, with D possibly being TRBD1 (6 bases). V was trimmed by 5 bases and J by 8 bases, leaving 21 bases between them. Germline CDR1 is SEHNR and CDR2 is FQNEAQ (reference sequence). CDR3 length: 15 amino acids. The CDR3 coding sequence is TGTGCCAGCAGCATGTCACAGGGAGACGGGAGCGGCTACACCTTC. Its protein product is CASSMSQGDGSGYTF.

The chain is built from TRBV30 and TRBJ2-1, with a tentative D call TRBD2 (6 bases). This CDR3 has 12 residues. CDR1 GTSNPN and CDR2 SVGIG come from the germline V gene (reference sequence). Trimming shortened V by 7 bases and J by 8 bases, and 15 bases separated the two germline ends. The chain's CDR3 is CALLASVDEQFF. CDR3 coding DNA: TGTGCCTTGCTAGCGTCAGTCGATGAGCAGTTCTTC.

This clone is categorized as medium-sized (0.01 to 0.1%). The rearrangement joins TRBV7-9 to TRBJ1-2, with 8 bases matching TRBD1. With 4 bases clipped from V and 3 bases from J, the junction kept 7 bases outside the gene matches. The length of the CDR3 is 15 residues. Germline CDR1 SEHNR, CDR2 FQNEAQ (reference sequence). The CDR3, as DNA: TGTGCCAGCAGCTCCAAGGACAGGGATTACTATGGCTACACCTTC. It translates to CASSSKDRDYYGYTF.

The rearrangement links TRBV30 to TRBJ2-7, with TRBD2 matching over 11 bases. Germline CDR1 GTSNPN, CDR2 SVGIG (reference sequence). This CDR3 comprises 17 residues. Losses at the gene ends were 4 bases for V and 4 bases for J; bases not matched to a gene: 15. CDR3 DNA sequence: TGTGCCTGGACCCCTCCTAAGGTTAGCGGGGGGGTTTACGAGCAGTACTTC. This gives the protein CAWTPPKVSGGVYEQYF.

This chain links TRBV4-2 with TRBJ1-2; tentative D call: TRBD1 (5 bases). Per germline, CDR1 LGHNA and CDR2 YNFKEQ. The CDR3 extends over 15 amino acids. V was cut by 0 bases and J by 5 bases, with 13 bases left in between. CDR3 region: CASSQEKKGRYGYTF. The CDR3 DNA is TGTGCCAGCAGCCAAGAAAAGAAGGGGAGGTATGGCTACACCTTC.

In DNA form, the CDR3 reads TGTGCCAGCAGTCCAGAGGGCTATGGCTACACCTTC. It encodes CASSPEGYGYTF. This chain connects TRBV7-9 to TRBJ1-2; unclear D gene. V shed 6 bases and J shed 4 bases, with 9 bases lying between them. The V gene's germline CDR1 is SEHNR and CDR2 FQNEAQ (reference sequence). The CDR3 length is 12 residues.

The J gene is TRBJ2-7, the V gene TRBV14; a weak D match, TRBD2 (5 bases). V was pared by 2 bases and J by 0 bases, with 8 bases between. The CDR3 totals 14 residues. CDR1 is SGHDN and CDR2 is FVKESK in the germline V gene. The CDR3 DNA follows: TGTGCCAGCAGCCAACCGGGAAGCTCCTACGAGCAGTACTTC. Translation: CASSQPGSSYEQYF.